This TCR beta chain is drawn from a study of regulatory T cells in long-lasting Graves disease. About the study: Graves' patients who were just diagnosed had used antithyroid drugs for under 3 months.

Worth noting for this clonotype: The antigen remains undetermined.

The V gene lost 4 bases and the J gene lost 5 bases, with 14 bases spanning the gap. The CDR3 is made up of 15 amino acids. Germline V gives CDR1 SNHLY, CDR2 FYNNEI. Study-wide findings and caveats: Among persistent patients, a larger number of public clonotypes were shared (around 2,700) than among newly diagnosed patients (about 970). TRBV28, TRBJ1-2 and TRBJ2-5 were segments that persistent disease favored.

Stated time point: newly diagnosed GD, antithyroid drugs for less than 3 months. PBMCs were the source of the RNA used for TCR sequencing. Arm-PCR of CDR3 regions and iRepertoire HTBI primers were the basis on which TCR beta libraries were built. TCRdb fed the multiplex PCR reads into MiXCR, producing one record per CDR3 protein. The table lists 360,000 or so distinct CDR3 sequences, about 16% of them singletons. This sample also belongs to another study, concerning T cells in Graves' hyperthyroidism and ophthalmopathy.

The receptor was isolated from a woman under 30 with Graves disease. The sample in question was peripheral blood mononuclear cells (PBMCs), obtained at new diagnosis, from a patient treated with antithyroid drugs. The chain couples TRBV2 to TRBJ2-2; D might be TRBD2 (6 bases). As DNA, the CDR3 is TGTGCCAGCAGTGTTAGCGGAGAGCTTACCGGGGAGCTGTTTTTT. Its translation is CASSVSGELTGELFF.